Listed here is a single T cell receptor (beta chain). The sample has other DNA sequences that encode this CDR3 too. Exposed volunteers were people who met a COVID-19 case within 2 weeks before study entry. Losses at the gene ends were 2 bases for V and 3 bases for J; bases not matched to a gene: 2. The CDR3 contains 16 residues. Germline lookup yields CDR1 KGHDR and CDR2 SFDVKD. This record belongs to a study of blood T cell repertoires in COVID-19. Study-level background: Sample material is recorded as cDNA or gDNA derived from T cells, B-cell-depleted T cells, or PBMCs.

Measured with immunoSEQ multiplex PCR; TCRdb has only the in-frame clones, and not every one. Of 220,000 or so clones in the sample, 90% were seen once. This chain links TRBV24-1 with TRBJ2-3, with 12 bases matching TRBD2. The origin of this receptor is a man aged 45 to 65 who had been exposed to COVID-19. Sequenced: PBMCs or T cells enriched from blood (not recorded which). CDR3 protein: CATSDYGLAGTDTQYF. CDR3 nucleotide sequence: TGTGCCACCAGTGATTACGGACTAGCGGGAACAGATACGCAGTATTTT.